A selection of T cell receptor beta chains follows, all from one sample in a study of blood T cell repertoires in COVID-19. TCRdb keeps only in-frame clones here, not all; method: immunoSEQ multiplex PCR. The table lists 250,000 to 300,000 clones, roughly 86% of them singletons. The sample was peripheral blood. The receptors shown here come from a woman under 40 with COVID-19, enrolled during active disease. Both conserved end residues are part of each CDR3. The D gene is left open where the match is weak. Not every row has a clone size; where given, it reads once, few, many or a size class.

>NA|TRBJ2-1|NA|TRBV11-2
TGTGCCAGCAGCTTGGGGGGGCGTTACAATGAGCAGTTCTTC
CASSLGGRYNEQFF
>NA|TRBJ1-2|NA|TRBV4-1
TGCGCCAGCAGCCGATCGGACATAGCTAACTATGGCTACACCTTC
CASSRSDIANYGYTF
>NA|TRBJ2-7|TRBD1|TRBV5-5
TGTGCCAGCAGCGAGGACAGGGATAAGTACGAGCAGTACTTC
CASSEDRDKYEQYF
>once|TRBJ2-1|TRBD2|TRBV11-2
TGTGCCAGCAGCCCCCGGGGAGGGGCCAATGAGCAGTTCTTC
CASSPRGGANEQFF
>NA|TRBJ1-2|TRBD1|TRBV30
TGTGCCTGGGGGACAGGCCTGGGCTACACCTTC
CAWGTGLGYTF
>NA|TRBJ2-1|NA|TRBV6-5
TGTGCCACCCGCAGGTCGGCTGAGCAGTTCTTC
CATRRSAEQFF
>NA|TRBJ2-7|TRBD1|TRBV6-5
TGTGCCAGCAGTTTCCTCAGGGGGACCGGTTACGAGCAGTACTTC
CASSFLRGTGYEQYF
>NA|TRBJ2-1|TRBD2|TRBV11-2
TGTGCCAGCAGCTTAGTGCTAGCGGGAGACAGTGAGCAGTTCTTC
CASSLVLAGDSEQFF
>NA|TRBJ1-1|NA|TRBV9
TGTGCCAGCAGCCCATCCAGGGTAACTGAAGCTTTCTTT
CASSPSRVTEAFF
>NA|TRBJ2-7|TRBD2|TRBV6-2/TRBV6-3
TGTGCCAGCAGTTACTTGGCGGGAGTAGGAGAGCAGTACTTC
CASSYLAGVGEQYF
>NA|TRBJ1-5|TRBD1|TRBV19
TGTGCCAGTAGTCTTGACAGGGATCAGCCCCAGCATTTT
CASSLDRDQPQHF
>NA|TRBJ1-1|NA|TRBV2
TGTGCCAGCAGTGTACAGAATGAAGCTTTCTTT
CASSVQNEAFF
>few|TRBJ2-1|NA|TRBV6-1
TGTGCCAGCAGTGAATACGGGGGACTGGGTGAGCAGTTCTTC
CASSEYGGLGEQFF
>once|TRBJ2-7|NA|TRBV6-5
TGTGCCAGCAAAGCTAGAACCGCCGGGTCATACGAGCAGTACTTC
CASKARTAGSYEQYF
>NA|TRBJ2-7|TRBD1|TRBV6-4
TGTGCCAGCACCTCCCTACAGGGGTACTACGAGCAGTACTTC
CASTSLQGYYEQYF
>NA|TRBJ2-7|NA|TRBV6-5
TGTGCCAGCAGTTACTCGATATCAGTCGGGGATTACGAGCAGTACTTC
CASSYSISVGDYEQYF
>NA|TRBJ2-7|NA|TRBV28
TGTGCCAGCAACCCTGCCGGACAGCCCTACGAGCAGTACTTC
CASNPAGQPYEQYF
>NA|TRBJ2-5|TRBD2|TRBV30
TGTGCCTGGAGTGTGAGACTAGCGGGAGAGACCCAGTACTTC
CAWSVRLAGETQYF
>NA|TRBJ1-5|TRBD1|TRBV7-8
TGTGCCAGCAGCAGCCGGCGACAGGGTGGTCAGCCCCAGCATTTT
CASSSRRQGGQPQHF
>NA|TRBJ1-3|NA|TRBV5-1
TGCGCCAGCAGCTTGGTAGTCGGGTCTGGAAACACCATATATTTT
CASSLVVGSGNTIYF
>NA|TRBJ1-4|NA|TRBV4-2
TGTGCCAGCAGCCAAGGGGACACCGACACCCCCAGGGAAAAACTGTTTTTT
CASSQGDTDTPREKLFF
>NA|TRBJ2-7|NA|TRBV5-4
TGTGCCAGCAGCTGGGGGGGCGGGTTCTACGAGCAGTACTTC
CASSWGGGFYEQYF
>few|TRBJ2-1|TRBD2|TRBV2
TGTGCCAGCAAAGAGCGGGGGCTTACCTACAATGAGCAGTTCTTC
CASKERGLTYNEQFF
>NA|TRBJ2-1|TRBD2|TRBV5-4
TGTGCCAGCAGCTTGGCGCTAGCGGGAGGACAGAATGAGCAGTTCTTC
CASSLALAGGQNEQFF
>NA|TRBJ2-1|TRBD2|TRBV5-4
TGTGCCAGCAGCTTGGTCGGGAGGGCCACTGAGCAGTTCTTC
CASSLVGRATEQFF
>NA|TRBJ2-1|TRBD1|TRBV5-4
TGTGCCAGCAGCCCAAGGACAGGGGTTAATGAGCAGTTCTTC
CASSPRTGVNEQFF
>NA|TRBJ2-1|TRBD2|TRBV5-1
TGCGCCAGCAGCTTGTCGCGGGAGGCCTACAATGAGCAGTTCTTC
CASSLSREAYNEQFF
>NA|TRBJ1-4|NA|TRBV28
TGTGCCAGCAGTTGGTTCAGGTCGGGGAGGGAAAAACTGTTTTTT
CASSWFRSGREKLFF
>NA|TRBJ2-7|TRBD2|TRBV3-1/TRBV3-2
TGTGCCAGCAGCCAAGATCTAAGGACTAGCGGGAGTCTTGAGCAGTACTTC
CASSQDLRTSGSLEQYF
>NA|TRBJ2-6|NA|TRBV5-1
TGCGCCAGCAGCCCAACAGGGACCGGGGCCAACGTCCTGACTTTC
CASSPTGTGANVLTF
>NA|TRBJ1-5|NA|TRBV5-5
TGTGCCAGCAGCCGGGGGGTAGTGGAGGGCAATCAGCCCCAGCATTTT
CASSRGVVEGNQPQHF
>NA|TRBJ2-5|TRBD1|TRBV29-1
TGCAGCGTCCGGGACAGGATAATCGAGACCCAGTACTTC
CSVRDRIIETQYF
>NA|TRBJ2-1|TRBD1|TRBV10-3
TGTGCCATCAGGGACAGGGATGTGAATGAGCAGTTCTTC
CAIRDRDVNEQFF
>NA|TRBJ2-2|TRBD1|TRBV24-1
TGTGCCACCGGGGGGGACAGGGCTGGCACCGGGGAGCTGTTTTTT
CATGGDRAGTGELFF
>NA|TRBJ1-6|NA|TRBV28
TGTGCCAGCTCTCGGACATCTAATAATTCACCCCTCCACTTT
CASSRTSNNSPLHF
>NA|TRBJ2-5|NA|TRBV3-1/TRBV3-2
TGTGCCAGCAGCCAAGATAAGATATTAAGCAGGGAAGAGACCCAGTACTTC
CASSQDKILSREETQYF
>NA|TRBJ1-4|NA|TRBV30
TGTGCCTGGAGTCTACCGGACAGTGAAAAACTGTTTTTT
CAWSLPDSEKLFF
>NA|TRBJ2-1|TRBD2|TRBV5-4
TGTGCCAGCACCCAAAGGGCGGGCCCTGGCGGGAGAAATGAGCAGTTCTTC
CASTQRAGPGGRNEQFF
>NA|TRBJ2-7|NA|TRBV20-1
TGCAGTGCTGAAGACAGCTACGAGCAGTACTTC
CSAEDSYEQYF
>NA|TRBJ2-2|NA|TRBV9
TGTGCCAGCAGCGTATGGGGGCAGAACACCGGGGAGCTGTTTTTT
CASSVWGQNTGELFF